The 9 T cell receptor beta chains given below trace back to one sample, sequenced in a study of liver allograft versus peripheral blood T cells. Looking at the study overall: Repertoires from peripheral blood of liver transplant recipients were compared with those inside their transplanted livers.

TCRdb ran MiXCR on the reads and lists one entry per CDR3 protein. The table lists some 12,000 distinct CDR3 sequences, about 25% of them singletons. The receptors were sampled from a human patient who had a liver transplant. Some of the T cells might come from the graft donor.

By share, this clonotype counts as medium-sized. This chain uses TRBV30 with TRBJ1-6; unclear D gene. CDR1 and CDR2 from the germline V gene are GTSNPN and SVGIG (reference sequence). CDR3 length: 13 amino acids. V was pared by 4 bases and J by 10 bases, with 14 bases between. The CDR3 nucleotides read TGTGCCTGGAACGGACGCCCGAACTCACCCCTCCACTTT. Translation: CAWNGRPNSPLHF.

The chain recombines TRBV18 with TRBJ2-7; TRBD2 aligns across 8 bases. Germline V gene data show CDR1 as KGHSH and CDR2 as LQKENI. The CDR3 sequence is 15 residues long. V dropped 3 bases and J dropped 4; count of bases not matched to a gene: 8. In nucleotides, the CDR3 is TGTGCCAGCTCACCGGGCGGGACTAGTCAGTACGAGCAGTACTTC. It codes for CASSPGGTSQYEQYF.

V usage is TRBV27 and J usage is TRBJ2-7; D not certain. V was trimmed by 6 bases and J by 5 bases, leaving 11 bases between them. The CDR3 contains 12 residues. Germline V gene sequence: CDR1 MNHEY, CDR2 SMNVEV (reference sequence). The CDR3 DNA reads TGTGCCAGCAGAAGAATGCCTAACGAGCAGTACTTC. This codes for CASRRMPNEQYF.

This clonotype was counted only a few times. The V gene is TRBV7-2, the J gene TRBJ1-5; D not resolved. Trimming took 3 bases from V and 4 from J, leaving 4 bases between them. CDR1 SGHTA and CDR2 FQGNSA come from the germline V gene. CDR3 length equals 12 residues. This CDR3 reads CASSFKNQPQHF. The CDR3 DNA reads as TGTGCCAGCAGCTTTAAGAATCAGCCCCAGCATTTT.

V usage is TRBV28 and J usage is TRBJ2-7, with TRBD1 matching over 9 bases. The CDR3 contains 13 residues. The germline V gene has CDR1 MDHEN and CDR2 SYDVKM. Trimming cost V 4 bases and J 4 bases; bases outside gene matches: 2. The CDR3 DNA reads as TGTGCCAGCAGTTCGGGACAGGGTTACGAGCAGTACTTC. Protein sequence: CASSSGQGYEQYF.

The chain recombines TRBV14 with TRBJ1-2; D is unresolved. The V end was cut by 0 bases, the J end by 8 bases, with 22 bases between. The CDR3 length is 17 residues. Germline CDR1 and CDR2: SGHDN and FVKESK. The CDR3 region has the DNA TGTGCCAGCAGCCAAGATCGGGTCGCAAATCAGGCGGGGGGCTACACCTTC. Protein product: CASSQDRVANQAGGYTF.

The chain couples TRBV12-3 or TRBV12-4 to TRBJ1-5; D gene unclear. The CDR3 has 16 amino acids. V was clipped by 6 bases and J by 4 bases, with 19 bases between them. The CDR3 coding sequence is TGTGCCAGCAGCCCGTCGCGGGTGTCGGGGAATCAGCCCCAGCATTTT. This sequence encodes CASSPSRVSGNQPQHF.

The V and J genes are TRBV28 and TRBJ2-7; the D is unclear. Germline V gives CDR1 MDHEN, CDR2 SYDVKM. Trimming pared 3 bases from V and 3 bases from J, leaving 9 bases between. CDR3 length: 13 residues. As DNA, the CDR3 is TGTGCCAGCAGTTTGGTGGGGAACTACGAGCAGTACTTC. Translating it yields CASSLVGNYEQYF.

Details on this clonotype: A much larger clone lies a single base off, so this may be a read error. This chain connects TRBV18 to TRBJ2-1, with D perhaps TRBD1 or TRBD2 (6 bases each). Germline V gene lookup returns CDR1 KGHSH and CDR2 LQKENI. This CDR3 has 14 amino acids. CDR3 nucleotide sequence: TGTGCCAGCTCACGGGACTGGGGACACAATCAGCAGTTCTTC. It specifies CASSRDWGHNQQFF.